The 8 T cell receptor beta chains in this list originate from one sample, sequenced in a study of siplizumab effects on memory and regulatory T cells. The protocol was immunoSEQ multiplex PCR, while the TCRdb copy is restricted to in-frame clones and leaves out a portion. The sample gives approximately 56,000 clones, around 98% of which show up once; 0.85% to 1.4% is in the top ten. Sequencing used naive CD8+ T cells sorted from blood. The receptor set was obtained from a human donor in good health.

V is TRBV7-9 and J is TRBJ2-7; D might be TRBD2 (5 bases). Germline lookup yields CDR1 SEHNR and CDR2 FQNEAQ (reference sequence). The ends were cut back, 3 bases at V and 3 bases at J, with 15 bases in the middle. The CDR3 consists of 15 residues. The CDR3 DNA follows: TGTGCCAGCAGCTTTGGCCTAAGCGGAAACTACGAGCAGTACTTC. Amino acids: CASSFGLSGNYEQYF.

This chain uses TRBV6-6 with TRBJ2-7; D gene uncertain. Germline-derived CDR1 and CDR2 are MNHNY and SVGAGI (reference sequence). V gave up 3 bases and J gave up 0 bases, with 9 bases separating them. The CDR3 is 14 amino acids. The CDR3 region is CASSYMQSSYEQYF. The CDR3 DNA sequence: TGTGCCAGCAGTTATATGCAGTCCTCCTACGAGCAGTACTTC.

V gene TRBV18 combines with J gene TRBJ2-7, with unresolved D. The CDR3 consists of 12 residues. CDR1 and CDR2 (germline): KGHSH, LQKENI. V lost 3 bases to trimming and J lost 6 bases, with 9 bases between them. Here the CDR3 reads CASSPGSGEQYF. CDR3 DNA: TGTGCCAGCTCACCGGGGTCGGGCGAGCAGTACTTC.

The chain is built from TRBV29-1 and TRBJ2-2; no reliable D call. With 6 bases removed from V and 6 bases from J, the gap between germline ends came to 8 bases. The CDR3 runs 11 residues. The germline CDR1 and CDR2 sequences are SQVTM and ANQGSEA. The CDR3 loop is CSVARAGELFF. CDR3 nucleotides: TGCAGCGTGGCAAGGGCCGGGGAGCTGTTTTTT.

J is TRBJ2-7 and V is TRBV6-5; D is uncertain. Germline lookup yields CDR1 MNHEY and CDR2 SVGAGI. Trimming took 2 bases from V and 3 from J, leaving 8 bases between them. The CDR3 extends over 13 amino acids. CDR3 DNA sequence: TGTGCCAGCAGTTACAGGATGGACTACGAGCAGTACTTC. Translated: CASSYRMDYEQYF.

The chain's CDR3 is CASSGTSEYEQYF. Written as DNA, the CDR3 is TGTGCCAGCAGTGGGACTAGCGAATACGAGCAGTACTTC. The chain carries TRBV2 and TRBJ2-7, with 9 bases aligning to TRBD2. This CDR3 comprises 13 residues. J gave up 4 bases and V 4 bases, and 2 bases lay outside the gene matches. CDR1 is SNHLY, CDR2 FYNNEI, per germline.

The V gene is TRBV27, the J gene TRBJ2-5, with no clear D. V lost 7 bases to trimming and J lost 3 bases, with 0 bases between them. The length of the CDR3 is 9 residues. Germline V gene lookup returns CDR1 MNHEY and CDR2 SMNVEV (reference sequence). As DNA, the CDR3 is TGTGCCAGCAAAGAGACCCAGTACTTC. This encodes CASKETQYF.

For the CDR3, the DNA is TGCGCCAGCAGCCAAGGAGATCCCGCAGGGAATGAGCAGTTCTTC. Protein sequence: CASSQGDPAGNEQFF. This chain connects TRBV4-3 to TRBJ2-1, with D possibly being TRBD1 (5 bases). V shed 1 base and J shed 7 bases, with 14 bases lying between them. There are 15 residues in the CDR3. Germline values: CDR1 LGHNA, CDR2 YSLEER.